This TCR beta chain derives from a study of sequential checkpoint blockade in melanoma (dated by TCRdb to between 2019 and 2020). Some background on the complete study: Patients were randomized 1:1 to first-line nivolumab followed by ipilimumab (arm A) or ipilimumab followed by nivolumab (arm B). Maintenance nivolumab came after each of the two trial sequences.

The full study reports these points: Larger, independent patient cohorts are needed to validate the response-prediction model that combines TCR metrics and mutation burden.

TCRbeta CDR3 regions were immunosequenced from genomic DNA with the immunoSEQ Assay. Prior to high-throughput sequencing, genomic DNA was amplified by bias-controlled multiplex PCR. Under the source paper's analysis protocol: To quantify the absolute abundance of each unique TCRbeta CDR3 region, the sequences were collapsed and filtered. Clonality, defined as 1 minus Pielou's evenness, was calculated using only productive rearrangements. A previously published method was used to identify clones whose frequencies were significantly greater in on-treatment samples than in baseline samples. TCRdb took this table from immuneACCESS and kept in-frame rearrangements with V and J called. Such tables lack part of the clones; where checked against another copy, unresolved V genes explain under half of the gap, and the rest is unexplained. V and J calls and clone size are as listed in that table; D and trimming were resolved from the DNA. The sample contains about 12,000 clones, roughly 70% of them found a single time. In total, the top ten clones hold less than 30% of the sample.

The treatment or condition label, as the study defines it: randomized to nivolumab then ipilimumab (arm A) or the reverse (arm B). None of the patients in the trial had previously been given DNA-damaging chemotherapy. Live CD3+CD8+ cells negative for CD19 and CD56 were sorted from thawed PBMCs on a FACS Aria II flow cytometer. Samples were obtained from patients with melanoma enrolled in CheckMate 064, a randomized, open-label phase II trial of sequential checkpoint blockade. Leukapheresis was used to collect peripheral blood mononuclear cells, which were then purified with Ficoll-Paque and frozen in human serum with about 9.3% DMSO. Immediately after sorting, the purity of the sorted blood CD3+CD8+ cells was confirmed to be >98%, and DNA was then extracted. The CDR3 runs 15 amino acids, cysteine and phenylalanine included. This entry keeps only the CDR3 DNA: 45 bases, framed from base 1. V loses 2 bases of germline sequence and J loses 4 bases, and the interval between the two ends is 12 bases. CDR1 and CDR2 were assigned from the germline V gene as LGHNT and FRNRAP.

This clone was counted a few times. No cognate antigen has been identified for it. No much larger clonotype is one base removed from it; base qualities were not supplied. The sequence derives from a human donor with melanoma. The sequenced sample was CD8+ T cells sorted from blood (inferred from file names), obtained from a patient given nivolumab and ipilimumab in sequence. The chain joins TRBV12-5 to TRBJ2-1, with no confidently assigned D gene. The DNA sequence is given as TGTGCTAGTGGTTTGCCTTCTACTTATTACAATGAGCAGTTCTTC. Its translation reads: CASGLPSTYYNEQFF. Beyond the CDR3, the reference TRBV12-5 and TRBJ2-1 genes provide the residues; the full variable domain reads: DARVTQTPRHKVTEMGQEVTMRCQPILGHNTVFWYRQTMMQGLELLAYFRNRAPLDDSGMPKDRFSAEMPDATLATLKIQPSEPRDSAVYFCASGLPSTYYNEQFFGPGTRLTVL.